Given below is one T cell receptor beta chain in context. Treatment indicated: over 15 received Ad26.COV2.S at low or high dose, single or two shots; five or six received placebo; per-sample allocation not given. Collection of samples fell on day 63 after the first vaccine or placebo injection. Its platform was an Ad26 vector, and its expressed antigen was Wuhan-strain SARS-CoV-2 spike. This CDR3 is built from 15 residues. V dropped 4 bases and J dropped 2; count of bases not matched to a gene: 8. CDR1 is MGHRA and CDR2 is YSYEKL in the germline V gene. Sequenced by immunoSEQ multiplex PCR; TCRdb stores in-frame clones only, minus some. The table includes approximately 280,000 clones, approximately 89% detected once. The entry originates in a study of Ad26.COV2.S vaccination and SARS-CoV-2 variants. Background on the study: Recipients of Ad26.COV2.S got it intramuscularly, once or twice 56 days apart.

The sequence was collected from a person aged 18 to 65 who received the Ad26.COV2.S COVID-19 vaccine or a placebo. The genes are TRBV4-1 and TRBJ2-7; 7 bases align to TRBD1. Specimen: peripheral blood, collected in a trial of Ad26.COV2.S vaccine versus placebo. The CDR3 protein is CASSPPFGTAYEQYF. The CDR3 DNA is TGCGCCAGCAGCCCTCCTTTCGGGACAGCCTACGAGCAGTACTTC.